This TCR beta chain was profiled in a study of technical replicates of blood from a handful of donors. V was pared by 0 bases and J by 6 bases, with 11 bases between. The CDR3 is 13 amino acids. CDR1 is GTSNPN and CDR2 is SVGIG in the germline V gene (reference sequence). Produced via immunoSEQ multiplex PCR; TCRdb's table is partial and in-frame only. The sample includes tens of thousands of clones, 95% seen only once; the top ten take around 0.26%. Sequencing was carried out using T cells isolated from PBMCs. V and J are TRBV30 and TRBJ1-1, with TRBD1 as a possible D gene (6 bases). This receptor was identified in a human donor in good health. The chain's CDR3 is CAWSVKQGPEAFF. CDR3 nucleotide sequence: TGTGCCTGGAGTGTAAAACAGGGCCCTGAAGCTTTCTTT.